The T cell receptor (beta chain) under discussion was sequenced for a study of blood T cell repertoires in COVID-19. The wider study: Whether acute or convalescent, the COVID-19 samples came from the United States, Italy and Spain.

V was trimmed by 1 base and J by 8 bases, leaving 12 bases between them. The CDR3 runs 13 residues. Per the germline V gene, CDR1 is SGHRS and CDR2 is YFSETQ. The table came from immunoSEQ multiplex PCR; TCRdb's copy has only in-frame clones and leaves some out. The repertoire consists of about 240,000 clones, with roughly 82% occurring once and the leading ten covering approximately 4.5%. The sample consisted of peripheral blood. The J gene is TRBJ1-2, the V gene TRBV5-1; weak D call: TRBD1 (5 bases). This receptor was obtained from a woman in her 70s with acute or convalescent COVID-19. The CDR3 reads CASSLQGLGGYTF. The CDR3 DNA follows: TGCGCCAGCAGCTTGCAGGGTTTGGGGGGCTACACCTTC.